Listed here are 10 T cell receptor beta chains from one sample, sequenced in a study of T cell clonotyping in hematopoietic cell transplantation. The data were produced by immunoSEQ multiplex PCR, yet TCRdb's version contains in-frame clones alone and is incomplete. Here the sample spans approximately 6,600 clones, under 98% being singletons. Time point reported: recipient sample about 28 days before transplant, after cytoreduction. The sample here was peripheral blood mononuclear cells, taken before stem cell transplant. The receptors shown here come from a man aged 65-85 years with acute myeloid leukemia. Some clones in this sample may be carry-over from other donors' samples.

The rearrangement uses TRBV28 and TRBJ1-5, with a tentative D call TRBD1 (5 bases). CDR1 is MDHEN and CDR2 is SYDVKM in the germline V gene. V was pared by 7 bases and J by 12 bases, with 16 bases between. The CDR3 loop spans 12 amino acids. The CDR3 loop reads CASTSILGDQHF. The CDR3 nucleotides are TGTGCCAGCACCTCGATATTGGGGGACCAGCATTTT.

CDR3 loop: CAWSLDRNYGYTF. Here the CDR3 DNA reads TGTGCCTGGAGCCTCGACCGTAACTATGGCTACACCTTC. The rearrangement joins TRBV30 to TRBJ1-2; D unresolved. The CDR3 contains 13 residues. Germline V gene lookup returns CDR1 GTSNPN and CDR2 SVGIG (reference sequence). Deletions cut 3 bases from V and 1 base from J, with 9 bases between.

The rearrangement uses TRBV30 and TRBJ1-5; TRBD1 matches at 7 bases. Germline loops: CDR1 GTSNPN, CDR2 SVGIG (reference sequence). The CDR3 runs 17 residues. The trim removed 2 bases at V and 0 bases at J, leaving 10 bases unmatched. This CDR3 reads CAWSPRQGPGSNQPQHF. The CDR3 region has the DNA TGTGCCTGGAGTCCAAGACAGGGCCCGGGTAGCAATCAGCCCCAGCATTTT.

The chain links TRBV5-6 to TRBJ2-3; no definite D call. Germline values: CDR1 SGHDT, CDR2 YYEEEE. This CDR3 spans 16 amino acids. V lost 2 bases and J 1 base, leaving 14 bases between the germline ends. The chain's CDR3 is CASSLRYGSGTDTQYF. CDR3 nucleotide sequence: TGTGCCAGCAGCTTAAGGTACGGTTCGGGCACAGATACGCAGTATTTT.

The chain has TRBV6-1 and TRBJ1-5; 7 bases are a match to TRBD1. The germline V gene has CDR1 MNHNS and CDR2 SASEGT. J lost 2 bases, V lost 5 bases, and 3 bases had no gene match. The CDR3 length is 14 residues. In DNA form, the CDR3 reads TGTGCCAGCAGTCAAGACAGGGGCAATCAGCCCCAGCATTTT. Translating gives CASSQDRGNQPQHF.

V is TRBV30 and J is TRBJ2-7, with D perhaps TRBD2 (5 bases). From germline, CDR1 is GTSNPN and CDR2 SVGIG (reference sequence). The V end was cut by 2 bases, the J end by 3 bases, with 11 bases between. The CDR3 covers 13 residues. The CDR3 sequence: CAWSNTRSYEQYF. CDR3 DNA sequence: TGTGCCTGGAGTAATACTAGGAGCTACGAGCAGTACTTC.

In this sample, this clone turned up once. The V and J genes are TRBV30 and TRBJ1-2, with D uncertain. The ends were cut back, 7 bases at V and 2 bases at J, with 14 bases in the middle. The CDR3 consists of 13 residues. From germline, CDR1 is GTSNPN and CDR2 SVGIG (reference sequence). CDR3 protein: CASTSKINYGYTF. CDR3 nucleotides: TGTGCCTCCACCAGCAAAATAAACTATGGCTACACCTTC.

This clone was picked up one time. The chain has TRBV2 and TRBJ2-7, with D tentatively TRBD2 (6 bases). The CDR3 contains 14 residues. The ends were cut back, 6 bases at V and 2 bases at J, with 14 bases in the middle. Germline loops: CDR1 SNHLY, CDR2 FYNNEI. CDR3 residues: CASRSPGLAYEQYF. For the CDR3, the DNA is TGTGCCAGCAGGTCACCGGGACTGGCCTACGAGCAGTACTTC.

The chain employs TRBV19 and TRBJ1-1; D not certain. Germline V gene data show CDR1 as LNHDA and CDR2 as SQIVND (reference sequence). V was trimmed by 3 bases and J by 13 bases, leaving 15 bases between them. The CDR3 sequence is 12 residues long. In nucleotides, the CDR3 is TGTGCCAGTAGTATTGAGTCTACAAAGCTTTTCTTT. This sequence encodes CASSIESTKLFF. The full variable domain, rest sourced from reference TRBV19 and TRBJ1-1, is DGGITQSPKYLFRKEGQNVTLSCEQNLNHDAMYWYRQDPGQGLRLIYYSQIVNDFQKGDIAEGYSVSREKKESFPLTVTSAQKNPTAFYLCASSIESTKLFFGQGTRLTVV.

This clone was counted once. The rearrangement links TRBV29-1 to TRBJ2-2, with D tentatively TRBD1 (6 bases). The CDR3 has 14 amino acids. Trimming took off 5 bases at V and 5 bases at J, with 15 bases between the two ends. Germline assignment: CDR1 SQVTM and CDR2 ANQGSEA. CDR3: CSVLRGSVTGELFF. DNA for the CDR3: TGCAGCGTTCTCAGGGGATCAGTGACCGGGGAGCTGTTTTTT.